A single sample gave rise to the 29 T cell receptor beta chains below, sequenced in a study of cytomegalovirus exposure and HLA in healthy donors. The repertoire was sequenced with immunoSEQ multiplex PCR; TCRdb's copy has only in-frame clones and lacks some. The top ten hold approximately 2.4% of the sample, which has roughly 150,000 clones, 70% to 90% seen once. Material: PBMCs. These receptors came from a woman aged 18-29 years in good health and CMV-seronegative.

This clone was observed a handful of times. This chain connects TRBV11-2 to TRBJ2-7; maybe TRBD2 (6 bases). There are 13 residues in the CDR3. Germline CDR1 is SGHAT and CDR2 is FQNNGV. Trimming cost V 4 bases and J 9 bases, with 16 bases left between them. CDR3 amino acids: CASSWEEAAPQYF. The CDR3 DNA reads TGTGCCAGCAGCTGGGAGGAAGCGGCCCCGCAGTACTTC.

The chain couples TRBV7-8 to TRBJ1-1; D remains ambiguous. The CDR3 has 12 amino acids. Trimming removed 8 bases from V and 2 bases from J, with 9 bases in between. Germline values: CDR1 SGHVS, CDR2 FQNEAQ. The CDR3 spells CASHSLNTEAFF. For the CDR3, the DNA is TGTGCCAGCCACAGCCTCAACACTGAAGCTTTCTTT.

The rearrangement joins TRBV2 to TRBJ2-3; 8 positions agree with TRBD1. The germline V gene has CDR1 SNHLY and CDR2 FYNNEI. This CDR3 spans 13 amino acids. Trimming removed 10 bases from V and 2 bases from J; junction bases left unmatched: 5. The CDR3 protein is CATLDRDTDTQYF. The CDR3 DNA follows: TGTGCCACCCTGGACAGGGACACAGATACGCAGTATTTT.

The V call is TRBV5-6, the J call TRBJ2-7; TRBD1 agrees at 9 bases. The CDR3 consists of 15 residues. The V and J ends lost 4 bases and 5 bases, in that order; junction bases with no gene match: 10. The germline gives CDR1 SGHDT, CDR2 YYEEEE. CDR3: CASSRDREVSHEQYF. The CDR3 coding sequence is TGTGCCAGCAGCCGGGACAGGGAAGTGTCCCACGAGCAGTACTTC.

This chain joins TRBV5-1 and TRBJ1-1; tentatively, D is TRBD1 (6 bases). The V gene lost 2 bases and the J gene lost 11 bases, with 16 bases spanning the gap. The CDR3 extends over 13 amino acids. Germline CDR1 and CDR2: SGHRS and YFSETQ. The CDR3 is CASSFADRSEAFF. CDR3 DNA sequence: TGCGCCAGCAGCTTTGCAGACAGGTCGGAGGCTTTCTTT.

The chain combines TRBV7-9 with TRBJ1-2; a weak D match, TRBD1 (5 bases). The CDR3 covers 15 residues. The germline V gene encodes CDR1 SEHNR and CDR2 FQNEAQ (reference sequence). CDR3 sequence reads: CAVGMSRRGSGGYTF. The CDR3 nucleotides read TGTGCGGTTGGCATGTCGCGGAGGGGATCCGGTGGCTACACCTTC.

CDR3 in DNA: TGTGCCAGCATCCCACTCAACATCCTCCGGGACTCCAACGCCTATGGCTACACCTTC. This codes for CASIPLNILRDSNAYGYTF. This chain uses TRBV27 with TRBJ1-2, with D possibly matching TRBD1 (5 bases). Germline CDR1 and CDR2: MNHEY and SMNVEV (reference sequence). This CDR3 is built from 19 residues. The ends were cut back, 7 bases at V and 4 bases at J, with 31 bases in the middle.

V usage is TRBV5-6 and J usage is TRBJ1-4, with 10 bases that match TRBD1. Germline V lookup: CDR1 SGHDT, CDR2 YYEEEE. The CDR3 runs 15 residues. After removal of 0 bases from V and 6 bases from J, the junction contained 2 bases not matched to a gene. The CDR3: CASSLVTGGYEKLFF. The DNA for the CDR3 is TGTGCCAGCAGCTTGGTGACAGGGGGCTATGAAAAACTGTTTTTT.

The chain combines TRBV19 with TRBJ2-5; a possible D gene is TRBD2 (6 bases). Germline lookup yields CDR1 LNHDA and CDR2 SQIVND (reference sequence). V lost 1 base, J lost 5 bases, and 11 bases lay in between. CDR3 size: 14 residues. The CDR3 here is CASSIAGDMETQYF. The CDR3 DNA reads as TGTGCCAGTAGTATAGCGGGAGACATGGAGACCCAGTACTTC.

J is TRBJ1-6 and V is TRBV27; D is uncertain. The V end lost 0 bases, the J end lost 4 bases, and 13 bases lay between the germline ends. The CDR3 length is 17 residues. In germline, CDR1 is MNHEY, CDR2 SMNVEV (reference sequence). The CDR3 nucleotides are TGTGCCAGCAGTTTATCGCGGCAGATTTATTATAATTCACCCCTCCACTTT. Its protein product is CASSLSRQIYYNSPLHF.

This chain joins TRBV20-1 and TRBJ1-5; D not certain. Germline CDR1 and CDR2: DFQATT and SNEGSKA (reference sequence). CDR3 size: 11 residues. The ends were cut back, 0 bases at V and 8 bases at J, with 5 bases in the middle. CDR3 DNA sequence: TGCAGTGCTAGAGATCGGGAGCCCCAGCATTTT. Protein sequence: CSARDREPQHF.

The V gene is TRBV7-2, the J gene TRBJ1-2, with 10 bases fitting TRBD1. The CDR3 length is 17 residues. V was pared by 0 bases and J by 9 bases, with 13 bases of the junction left unmatched. Germline lookup yields CDR1 SGHTA and CDR2 FQGNSA. The CDR3 bases are TGTGCCAGCAGCTTAGCGCAGGGGACAGGGGCCCAAGCGAGCTACACCTTC. Encoded protein: CASSLAQGTGAQASYTF.

The rearrangement uses TRBV30 and TRBJ1-2, with D perhaps matching TRBD1 (6 bases). V lost 4 bases, J lost 0 bases, and 12 bases lay in between. The CDR3 loop spans 14 amino acids. Germline values: CDR1 GTSNPN, CDR2 SVGIG (reference sequence). CDR3 region: CAWNQQGTNYGYTF. In DNA, the CDR3 is TGTGCCTGGAACCAACAGGGAACTAACTATGGCTACACCTTC. Looking up the rest from reference TRBV30 and TRBJ1-2 gives the full variable domain: SQTIHQWPATLVQPVGSPLSLECTVEGTSNPNLYWYRQAAGRGLQLLFYSVGIGQISSEVPQNLSASRPQDRQFILSSKKLLLSDSGFYLCAWNQQGTNYGYTFGSGTRLTVV.

This rearrangement joins TRBV25-1 to TRBJ2-7, with 7 bases matching TRBD2. After removal of 6 bases from V and 5 bases from J, the junction contained 10 bases not matched to a gene. CDR3 length: 14 amino acids. The V gene's germline CDR1 is MGHDK and CDR2 SYGVNS. CDR3 sequence (DNA): TGTGCCAGCAGCGCCCCGGGGAGGGCCAACGAGCAGTACTTC. Translation gives CASSAPGRANEQYF.

The chain employs TRBV7-9 and TRBJ1-1; no clear D gene. V was clipped by 2 bases and J by 2 bases, with 9 bases between them. Looked up from germline, CDR1 is SEHNR and CDR2 is FQNEAQ (reference sequence). CDR3 size: 14 residues. CDR3 loop: CASSLSTANTEAFF. In DNA, the CDR3 is TGTGCCAGCAGCTTAAGTACAGCAAACACTGAAGCTTTCTTT.

The J gene is TRBJ1-2, the V gene TRBV27; 7 positions match TRBD1. Trimming cost V 2 bases and J 4 bases; bases outside gene matches: 10. The CDR3 spans 16 residues. The germline gives CDR1 MNHEY, CDR2 SMNVEV (reference sequence). The CDR3 reads CASSLRRQGRLYGYTF. CDR3 nucleotides: TGTGCCAGCAGTTTACGTAGACAGGGCCGACTCTATGGCTACACCTTC.

The rearrangement uses TRBV6-4 and TRBJ2-3; possible D gene TRBD1, 5 bases. V was pared by 7 bases and J by 5 bases, with 16 bases between. Germline CDR1 MRHNA, CDR2 SNTAGT. CDR3 size: 14 residues. The CDR3 coding sequence is TGTGCCAGCACCGTCGCAGGGTGGGAAGATACGCAGTATTTT. Protein sequence: CASTVAGWEDTQYF.

The V and J genes are TRBV27 and TRBJ1-2, with D uncertain. This CDR3 region has 13 residues. V lost 3 bases and J 8 bases, leaving 13 bases between the germline ends. Per the germline V gene, CDR1 is MNHEY and CDR2 is SMNVEV (reference sequence). The CDR3 coding sequence is TGTGCCAGCAGTTTTGGGGAGGCTGGAGGCTACACCTTC. The encoded protein is CASSFGEAGGYTF.

This chain connects TRBV27 to TRBJ2-2, with 10 bases identical to TRBD1. The V segment lost 3 bases and the J segment 3 bases; nucleotides outside the gene matches: 4. Looked up from germline, CDR1 is MNHEY and CDR2 is SMNVEV (reference sequence). This CDR3 spans 16 amino acids. The CDR3 is CASSFKTGGDTGELFF. The DNA for the CDR3 is TGTGCCAGCAGTTTCAAGACAGGGGGCGACACCGGGGAGCTGTTTTTT.

The J gene is TRBJ2-3, the V gene TRBV5-1; 12 positions agree with TRBD2. The CDR3 spans 17 residues. Per the germline V gene, CDR1 is SGHRS and CDR2 is YFSETQ. J gave up 5 bases and V 4 bases, and 11 bases lay outside the gene matches. The CDR3 protein is CASSRTLAGGPGDTQYF. CDR3 in DNA: TGCGCCAGCAGCCGTACCCTAGCGGGAGGGCCGGGAGATACGCAGTATTTT.

The genes are TRBV5-4 and TRBJ1-2; 7 bases line up with TRBD1. This CDR3 is 13 amino acids long. Trimming at V came to 4 bases and at J to 4 bases, leaving 4 bases not matched to a gene. CDR1 is SGHNT, CDR2 YYREEE, per germline (reference sequence). CDR3 loop: CASSPDRVYGYTF. CDR3 DNA sequence: TGTGCCAGCAGCCCCGACAGGGTCTATGGCTACACCTTC.

The J gene is TRBJ1-1, the V gene TRBV7-2; D unclear. Germline values: CDR1 SGHTA, CDR2 FQGNSA. Trimming left V 2 bases short and J 1 base short, with 17 bases between. CDR3 length equals 17 residues. The CDR3 loop is CASSLRLSASGNTEAFF. The DNA for the CDR3 is TGTGCCAGCAGCTTACGGCTCAGCGCCTCCGGGAACACTGAAGCTTTCTTT.

This clone was seen only a few times. In DNA, the CDR3 is TGTGCCAGCAGTGACGTAGCGGGCACAGATACGCAGTATTTT. It specifies CASSDVAGTDTQYF. The chain employs TRBV6-4 and TRBJ2-3; the D gene is possibly TRBD2 (6 bases). V was clipped by 2 bases and J by 1 base, with 7 bases between them. In germline, CDR1 is MRHNA, CDR2 SNTAGT. The CDR3 has 14 residues.

The V call is TRBV4-3, the J call TRBJ2-1; TRBD2 aligns across 10 bases. Trimming cost V 0 bases and J 7 bases; bases outside gene matches: 6. Germline V lookup: CDR1 LGHNA, CDR2 YSLEER. The CDR3 is made up of 16 amino acids. This CDR3 reads CASSQERTSGTNEQFF. The CDR3 coding sequence is TGCGCCAGCAGCCAAGAGCGTACTAGCGGGACAAATGAGCAGTTCTTC.

The V gene is TRBV6-1, the J gene TRBJ1-2, with D uncertain. The germline gives CDR1 MNHNS, CDR2 SASEGT. This CDR3 contains 14 residues. V shed 4 bases and J shed 8 bases, with 17 bases lying between them. As DNA, the CDR3 is TGTGCCAGCAGTGTAGAGGAGGGTGTTGGCGGCTACACCTTC. Translating gives CASSVEEGVGGYTF.

V and J are TRBV14 and TRBJ1-2, with 8 bases matching TRBD1. Germline V gene data show CDR1 as SGHDN and CDR2 as FVKESK. V lost 0 bases and J lost 3; bases outside the gene matches: 6. The CDR3 length is 16 residues. Here the CDR3 reads CASSQDPGQGYYGYTF. The DNA of the CDR3 is TGTGCCAGCAGCCAAGATCCCGGACAGGGTTACTATGGCTACACCTTC.

The chain uses TRBV20-1 and TRBJ2-7, with D unclear. Germline V gene lookup returns CDR1 DFQATT and CDR2 SNEGSKA (reference sequence). The ends were cut back, 0 bases at V and 3 bases at J, with 3 bases in the middle. CDR3 size: 11 residues. CDR3 sequence reads: CSARELYEQYF. Here the CDR3 DNA reads TGCAGTGCTAGAGAACTCTACGAGCAGTACTTC.

The rearrangement links TRBV7-8 to TRBJ2-2; 7 nucleotides match TRBD2. The V segment lost 0 bases and the J segment 2 bases; nucleotides outside the gene matches: 3. The CDR3 runs to 16 residues. CDR1 SGHVS and CDR2 FQNEAQ come from the germline V gene. CDR3 protein: CASSLAAGVNTGELFF. The CDR3, as DNA: TGTGCCAGCAGCTTAGCGGCGGGGGTAAACACCGGGGAGCTGTTTTTT.

This clone has more than one count but fewer than ten. J is TRBJ1-5 and V is TRBV30; 7 nucleotides align to TRBD1. The germline gives CDR1 GTSNPN, CDR2 SVGIG (reference sequence). Germline trimming cut 5 bases from V and 3 bases from J; bases unmatched to any gene: 7. CDR3 size: 14 residues. CDR3 nucleotides: TGTGCCTGGGCTAAGACAGGGAACAATCAGCCCCAGCATTTT. It is translated as CAWAKTGNNQPQHF.